This T cell receptor (beta chain) was found in a study of cytomegalovirus exposure and HLA in healthy donors. This clone was observed a single time. The repertoire was sequenced with immunoSEQ multiplex PCR; TCRdb's copy has only in-frame clones and lacks some. The sample contains around 61,000 clones, around 90% of which appear only once. Trimming pared 9 bases from V and 3 bases from J, leaving 14 bases between. Germline lookup yields CDR1 MDHEN and CDR2 SYDVKM. CDR3 length equals 13 residues. The chain recombines TRBV28 with TRBJ1-1, with no clear D. This TCR came from a man aged 18 to 35 in good health and CMV-seronegative. The sample comprised PBMCs. In DNA form, the CDR3 reads TGTGCCAGTGTGGGTCATGAGGACACTGAAGCTTTCTTT. Amino acids: CASVGHEDTEAFF.